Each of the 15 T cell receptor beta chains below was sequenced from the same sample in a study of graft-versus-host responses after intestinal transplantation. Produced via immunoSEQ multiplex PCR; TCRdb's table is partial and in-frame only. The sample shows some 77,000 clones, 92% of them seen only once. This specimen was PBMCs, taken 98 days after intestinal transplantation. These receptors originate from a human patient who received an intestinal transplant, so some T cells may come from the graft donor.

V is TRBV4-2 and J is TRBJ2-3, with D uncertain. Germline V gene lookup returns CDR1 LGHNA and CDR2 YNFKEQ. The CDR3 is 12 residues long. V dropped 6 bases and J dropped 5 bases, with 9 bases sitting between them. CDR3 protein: CASRFVGDTQYF. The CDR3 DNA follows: TGTGCCAGCAGGTTTGTTGGAGATACGCAGTATTTT.

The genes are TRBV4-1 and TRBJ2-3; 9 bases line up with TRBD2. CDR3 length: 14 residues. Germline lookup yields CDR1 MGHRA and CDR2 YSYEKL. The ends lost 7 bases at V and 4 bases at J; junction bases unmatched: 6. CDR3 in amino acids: CASNRGTSPDTQYF. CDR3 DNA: TGCGCCAGCAACCGGGGGACTAGCCCAGATACGCAGTATTTT.

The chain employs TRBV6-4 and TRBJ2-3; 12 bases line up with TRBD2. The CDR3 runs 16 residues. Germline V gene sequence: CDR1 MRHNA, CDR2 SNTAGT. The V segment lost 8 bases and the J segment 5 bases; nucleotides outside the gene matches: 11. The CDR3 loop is CASSQSSGGARDTQYF. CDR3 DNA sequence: TGTGCCAGCTCCCAATCTAGCGGGGGGGCCCGAGATACGCAGTATTTT.

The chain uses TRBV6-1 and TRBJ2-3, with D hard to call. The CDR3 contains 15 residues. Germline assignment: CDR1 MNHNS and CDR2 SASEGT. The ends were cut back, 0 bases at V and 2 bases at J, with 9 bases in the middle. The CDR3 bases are TGTGCCAGCAGTGAAGCATGGCTGTCCACAGATACGCAGTATTTT. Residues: CASSEAWLSTDTQYF.

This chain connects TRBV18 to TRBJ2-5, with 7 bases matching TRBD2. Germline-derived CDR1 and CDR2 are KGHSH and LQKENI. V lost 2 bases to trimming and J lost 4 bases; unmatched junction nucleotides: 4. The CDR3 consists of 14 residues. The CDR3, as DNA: TGTGCCAGCTCACCAGGCGGCGGGGGAGAGACCCAGTACTTC. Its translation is CASSPGGGGETQYF.

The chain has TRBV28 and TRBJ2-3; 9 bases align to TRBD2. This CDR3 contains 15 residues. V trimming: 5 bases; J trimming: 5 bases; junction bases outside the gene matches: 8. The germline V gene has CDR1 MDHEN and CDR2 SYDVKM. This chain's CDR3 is CASSRLAEEGDTQYF. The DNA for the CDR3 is TGTGCCAGCAGTCGACTAGCGGAAGAGGGAGATACGCAGTATTTT.

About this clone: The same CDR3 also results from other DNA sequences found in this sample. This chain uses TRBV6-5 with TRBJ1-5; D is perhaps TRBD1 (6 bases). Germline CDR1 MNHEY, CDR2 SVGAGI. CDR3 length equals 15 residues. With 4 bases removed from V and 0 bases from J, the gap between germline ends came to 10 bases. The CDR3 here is CASSSDRNSNQPQHF. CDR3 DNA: TGTGCCAGCAGTTCAGACAGGAATAGCAATCAGCCCCAGCATTTT.

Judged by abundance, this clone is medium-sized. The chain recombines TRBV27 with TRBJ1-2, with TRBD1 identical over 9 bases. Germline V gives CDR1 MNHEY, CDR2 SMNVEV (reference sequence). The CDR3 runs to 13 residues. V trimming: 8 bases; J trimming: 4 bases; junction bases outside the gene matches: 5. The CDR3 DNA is TGTGCCAGCTCTTCGACAGGGGGCTATGGCTACACCTTC. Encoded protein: CASSSTGGYGYTF.

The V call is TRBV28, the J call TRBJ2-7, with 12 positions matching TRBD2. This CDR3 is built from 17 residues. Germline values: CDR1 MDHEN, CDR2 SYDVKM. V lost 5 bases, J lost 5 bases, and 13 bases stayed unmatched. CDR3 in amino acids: CASSPPLLAGGPNEQYF. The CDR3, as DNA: TGTGCCAGCAGTCCCCCTCTTCTAGCGGGAGGGCCTAACGAGCAGTACTTC.

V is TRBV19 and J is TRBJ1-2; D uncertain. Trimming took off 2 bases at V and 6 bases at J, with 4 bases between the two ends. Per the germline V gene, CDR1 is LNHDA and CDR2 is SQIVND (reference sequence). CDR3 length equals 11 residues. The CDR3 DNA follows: TGTGCCAGTAGTATAAGGCATGGCTACACCTTC. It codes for CASSIRHGYTF.

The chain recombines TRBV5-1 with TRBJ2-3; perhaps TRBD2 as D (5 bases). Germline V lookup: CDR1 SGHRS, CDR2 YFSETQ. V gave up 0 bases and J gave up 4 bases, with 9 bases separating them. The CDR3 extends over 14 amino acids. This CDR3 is CASSLGRAPDTQYF. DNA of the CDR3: TGCGCCAGCAGCTTGGGGCGGGCCCCAGATACGCAGTATTTT.

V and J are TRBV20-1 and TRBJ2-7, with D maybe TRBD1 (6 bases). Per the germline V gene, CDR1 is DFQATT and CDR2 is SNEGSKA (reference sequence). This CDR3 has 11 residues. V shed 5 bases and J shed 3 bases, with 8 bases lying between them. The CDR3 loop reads CSAARGYEQYF. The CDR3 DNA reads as TGCAGTGCTGCCAGGGGCTACGAGCAGTACTTC.

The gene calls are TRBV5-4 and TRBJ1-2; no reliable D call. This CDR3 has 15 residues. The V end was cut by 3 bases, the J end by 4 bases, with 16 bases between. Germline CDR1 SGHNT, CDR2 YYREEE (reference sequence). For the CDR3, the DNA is TGTGCCAGCAGCTCACCCTCAGCCGGGGTCTATGGCTACACCTTC. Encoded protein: CASSSPSAGVYGYTF.

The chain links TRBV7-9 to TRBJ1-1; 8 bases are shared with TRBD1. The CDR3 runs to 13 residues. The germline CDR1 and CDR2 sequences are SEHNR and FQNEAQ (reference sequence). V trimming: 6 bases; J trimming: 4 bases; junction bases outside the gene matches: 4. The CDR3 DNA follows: TGTGCCAGCAGACTTACAGGGGGCACTGAAGCTTTCTTT. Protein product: CASRLTGGTEAFF.

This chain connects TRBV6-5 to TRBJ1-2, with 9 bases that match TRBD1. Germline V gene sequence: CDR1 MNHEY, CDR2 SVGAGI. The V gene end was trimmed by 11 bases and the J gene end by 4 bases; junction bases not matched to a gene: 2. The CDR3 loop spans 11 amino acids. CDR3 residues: CASTGGYGYTF. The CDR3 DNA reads TGTGCCTCGACAGGGGGCTATGGCTACACCTTC.